The rows below give T cell receptor beta chains drawn from one sample of a study of cytomegalovirus exposure and HLA in healthy donors. Repertoires were generated with immunoSEQ multiplex PCR, while TCRdb's copy carries only in-frame clones and drops some. The table has 150,000 to 200,000 clones, approximately 80% seen once. Sequenced material: PBMCs. These receptors were collected from a woman aged 40-49 years in good health and CMV-seronegative. Both conserved end residues are part of each CDR3. D genes are given only for firm matches. Some rows have no size entry. The others give once, few or many, or a class for an expanded clone.

CDR3 DNA: TGTGCCTTCTCTCAGGGAAAGTGGAATTCACCCCTCCACTTT
CDR3 protein: CAFSQGKWNSPLHF
D gene: .
clone size: once
V gene: TRBV30
J gene: TRBJ1-6

CDR3 DNA: TGTGCCAGCAGCACAGGGGGCACTAACTATGGCTACACCTTC
CDR3 protein: CASSTGGTNYGYTF
D gene: TRBD1
clone size: .
V gene: TRBV2
J gene: TRBJ1-2

CDR3 DNA: TGTGCCAGCAGCCAAGCCGGAGTATACAATGAGCAGTTCTTC
CDR3 protein: CASSQAGVYNEQFF
D gene: .
clone size: .
V gene: TRBV14
J gene: TRBJ2-1

CDR3 DNA: TGTGCCAGCAGACCAAGCGGGGATTTTGCTGAAGCTTTCTTT
CDR3 protein: CASRPSGDFAEAFF
D gene: .
clone size: few
V gene: TRBV11-2
J gene: TRBJ1-1

CDR3 DNA: TGTGCCAGCAGTTCGAACAGGGGGAGGATGTCCGACCAGTACTTC
CDR3 protein: CASSSNRGRMSDQYF
D gene: TRBD1
clone size: .
V gene: TRBV6-5
J gene: TRBJ2-5

CDR3 DNA: TGTGCCAGCAGCGTAAGAGCGGGAGCCGATGAGCAGTTCTTC
CDR3 protein: CASSVRAGADEQFF
D gene: TRBD2
clone size: .
V gene: TRBV7-8
J gene: TRBJ2-1

CDR3 DNA: TGTGCCAGCAGCTTGACAGGGCGGGCTGGAAACACCATATATTTT
CDR3 protein: CASSLTGRAGNTIYF
D gene: TRBD1
clone size: .
V gene: TRBV7-3
J gene: TRBJ1-3

CDR3 DNA: TGTGCCTGGAGACCGGAGGGCTCCAGGTTCATCTATGGCTACACCTTC
CDR3 protein: CAWRPEGSRFIYGYTF
D gene: .
clone size: .
V gene: TRBV30
J gene: TRBJ1-2

CDR3 DNA: TGTGCCAGCAGCACGGCACCGGGACACCTCCAAGAGACCCAGTACTTC
CDR3 protein: CASSTAPGHLQETQYF
D gene: .
clone size: once
V gene: TRBV5-4
J gene: TRBJ2-5

CDR3 DNA: TGTGCCAGTAGTCCTGCCGGGGGAGCGGGAGGTATCCAAGAGACCCAGTACTTC
CDR3 protein: CASSPAGGAGGIQETQYF
D gene: TRBD2
clone size: .
V gene: TRBV19
J gene: TRBJ2-5

CDR3 DNA: TGTGCCAGCAGCACCAGCTGGGGGGACTATGGCTACACCTTC
CDR3 protein: CASSTSWGDYGYTF
D gene: .
clone size: .
V gene: TRBV7-2
J gene: TRBJ1-2

CDR3 DNA: TGTGCCAGCAGCTTCTGGGCTAACACTGAAGCTTTCTTT
CDR3 protein: CASSFWANTEAFF
D gene: .
clone size: .
V gene: TRBV5-6
J gene: TRBJ1-1

CDR3 DNA: TGCAGCGTTGGGGGGGGTACGCTGGGGGGAAACATTCAGTACTTC
CDR3 protein: CSVGGGTLGGNIQYF
D gene: TRBD2
clone size: .
V gene: TRBV29-1
J gene: TRBJ2-4

CDR3 DNA: TGTGCCAGCAGGGGGGCGGGAGGGACCTCCTACGAGCAGTACTTC
CDR3 protein: CASRGAGGTSYEQYF
D gene: TRBD2
clone size: .
V gene: TRBV7-8
J gene: TRBJ2-7

CDR3 DNA: TGCGCCAGCAGCTCCGGGACACCGTTCCGGGCCAACGTCCTGACTTTC
CDR3 protein: CASSSGTPFRANVLTF
D gene: .
clone size: .
V gene: TRBV5-1
J gene: TRBJ2-6

CDR3 DNA: TGTGCCAGCAGTGAGGGAGGGGGCACTGAAGCTTTCTTT
CDR3 protein: CASSEGGGTEAFF
D gene: .
clone size: .
V gene: TRBV6-5
J gene: TRBJ1-1

CDR3 DNA: TGTGCCAGTAGTATAGGTGGGGGGGGGACTGAAGCTTTCTTT
CDR3 protein: CASSIGGGGTEAFF
D gene: .
clone size: .
V gene: TRBV19
J gene: TRBJ1-1

CDR3 DNA: TGTGCCACTATAGACAGCGCGACAGGGGTCTATCAGCCCCAGCATTTT
CDR3 protein: CATIDSATGVYQPQHF
D gene: TRBD1
clone size: once
V gene: TRBV19
J gene: TRBJ1-5

CDR3 DNA: TGTGCCAGTAGTACCCCCCCGGGTGAGCAGTTCTTC
CDR3 protein: CASSTPPGEQFF
D gene: .
clone size: .
V gene: TRBV19
J gene: TRBJ2-1

CDR3 DNA: TGTGCCAGCAGTGAATCCAACAGCTACACTTATGGCTACACCTTC
CDR3 protein: CASSESNSYTYGYTF
D gene: .
clone size: .
V gene: TRBV6-1
J gene: TRBJ1-2

CDR3 DNA: TGTGCCAGTAGAGACAGGGGCTATGGCTACACCTTC
CDR3 protein: CASRDRGYGYTF
D gene: TRBD1
clone size: .
V gene: TRBV19
J gene: TRBJ1-2

CDR3 DNA: TGTGCCAGCAGCTTAGGTTACAGCTACAATCAGCCCCAGCATTTT
CDR3 protein: CASSLGYSYNQPQHF
D gene: .
clone size: .
V gene: TRBV7-2
J gene: TRBJ1-5

CDR3 DNA: TGTGCCAGCAGCGTGCGGCGGGATACTGAGCAGTTCTTC
CDR3 protein: CASSVRRDTEQFF
D gene: .
clone size: .
V gene: TRBV7-6
J gene: TRBJ2-1

CDR3 DNA: TGTGCCAGCAGTTTATCTTGGGACAGGGTAACGGACACTGAAGCTTTCTTT
CDR3 protein: CASSLSWDRVTDTEAFF
D gene: TRBD1
clone size: .
V gene: TRBV27
J gene: TRBJ1-1

CDR3 DNA: TGTGCCAGCAGCATAGGACAGGGAGGAGAAAAACTGTTTTTT
CDR3 protein: CASSIGQGGEKLFF
D gene: TRBD1
clone size: .
V gene: TRBV7-6
J gene: TRBJ1-4

CDR3 DNA: TGTGCCTGGACAGATATTACCGGGGAGCTGTTTTTT
CDR3 protein: CAWTDITGELFF
D gene: .
clone size: .
V gene: TRBV30
J gene: TRBJ2-2

CDR3 DNA: TGTGCCAGTAGTATCAGCAGGCCTTCCACAGATACGCAGTATTTT
CDR3 protein: CASSISRPSTDTQYF
D gene: .
clone size: .
V gene: TRBV19
J gene: TRBJ2-3

CDR3 DNA: TGTGCCAGCAGCGGTCAGGACAGACCTTACGCTGAAGCTTTCTTT
CDR3 protein: CASSGQDRPYAEAFF
D gene: .
clone size: .
V gene: TRBV9
J gene: TRBJ1-1

CDR3 DNA: TGTGCCAGCAGCCCCTGGGTCCAGACAGGGATAGGCACTGAAGCTTTCTTT
CDR3 protein: CASSPWVQTGIGTEAFF
D gene: TRBD1
clone size: .
V gene: TRBV14
J gene: TRBJ1-1

CDR3 DNA: TGCGCCAGCAGCTTCTCCGACAGAACTAGCACAGATACGCAGTATTTT
CDR3 protein: CASSFSDRTSTDTQYF
D gene: .
clone size: .
V gene: TRBV5-1
J gene: TRBJ2-3

CDR3 DNA: TGTGCCATCAGAAGGGAGGAGTTGGGTGAAGCTTTCTTT
CDR3 protein: CAIRREELGEAFF
D gene: .
clone size: .
V gene: TRBV10-3
J gene: TRBJ1-1

CDR3 DNA: TGTGCCAGCAGCGCTGGGACTAGCGGGCTCCCTCAGGAGACCCAGTACTTC
CDR3 protein: CASSAGTSGLPQETQYF
D gene: TRBD2
clone size: once
V gene: TRBV9
J gene: TRBJ2-5

CDR3 DNA: TGTGCCAGTAGTGAGGGGGCTCTGGACACTGAAGCTTTCTTT
CDR3 protein: CASSEGALDTEAFF
D gene: TRBD1
clone size: .
V gene: TRBV19
J gene: TRBJ1-1

CDR3 DNA: TGTGCCAGCAGCATTGCGGGAGGGCCAAACTACAATGAGCAGTTCTTC
CDR3 protein: CASSIAGGPNYNEQFF
D gene: TRBD2
clone size: once
V gene: TRBV5-6
J gene: TRBJ2-1